The text below deals with one T cell receptor (beta chain). As yet, its antigen is unknown. Trimming took 7 bases from V and 0 from J, leaving 13 bases between them. The CDR3 has 15 amino acids. The germline gives CDR1 LNHDA, CDR2 SQIVND (reference sequence). Repertoires were generated with immunoSEQ multiplex PCR, while TCRdb's copy carries only in-frame clones and drops some. The profile shows approximately 2.5 million clones, just over 90% of them singletons. This sample is part of a study of shared clonotypes between healthy human individuals. Study results and caveats: Large depth notwithstanding, sorted-subset sequencing proved incomplete by rarefaction.

The chain has TRBV19 and TRBJ2-1; maybe TRBD2 (6 bases). Sequenced sample: naive CD4+ T cells sorted from blood. As for subset: CD45RA+ positively selected. The sequence was collected from a man between 18 and 29 years old in good health. CDR3 protein: CASTLAFSSYNEQFF. The CDR3 region has the DNA TGTGCCAGTACGCTAGCGTTCAGCTCCTACAATGAGCAGTTCTTC.